Below are 15 T cell receptor beta chains sequenced from a single sample in a study of PD-1 blockade in classical Hodgkin lymphoma. TCRdb's table, derived via immunoSEQ multiplex PCR, lists solely in-frame clones and lacks some. The table shows some 86,000 clones, with approximately 90% occurring only once. Time point denoted: cycle 4 day 1 (C4D1), after about 6 weeks of nivolumab. Every patient experienced relapse after autologous stem cell transplantation, and brentuximab vedotin exposure varied. The sample was peripheral blood mononuclear cells (PBMCs), taken before the fourth cycle of nivolumab. The receptors derive from a human donor with classical Hodgkin lymphoma.

This chain connects TRBV6-5 to TRBJ2-7; D possibly corresponds to TRBD1 (5 bases). Trimming pared 6 bases from V and 6 bases from J, leaving 21 bases between. This CDR3 has 15 residues. Looked up from germline, CDR1 is MNHEY and CDR2 is SVGAGI. The CDR3 region is CASSLGQGSLREQYF. CDR3 DNA sequence: TGTGCCAGCAGCCTTGGGCAGGGAAGTCTTCGCGAGCAGTACTTC.

For the CDR3, the DNA is TGTGCCAGCAGTCCCGCGGACGGGAGCTCCTATAATTCACCCCTCCACTTT. Protein: CASSPADGSSYNSPLHF. The chain has TRBV28 and TRBJ1-6; D ambiguous. Germline loops: CDR1 MDHEN, CDR2 SYDVKM. V was shortened by 5 bases and J by 0 bases, with 14 bases between the two germline ends. CDR3 length equals 17 residues.

The CDR3 region has the DNA TGTGCCAGCAGCCCAGGAGGGAATGAGCAGTTCTTC. It encodes CASSPGGNEQFF. This chain connects TRBV13 to TRBJ2-1, with a weak D call TRBD2 (6 bases). The CDR3 consists of 12 residues. Germline V gene lookup returns CDR1 PRHDT and CDR2 FYEKMQ (reference sequence). V was shortened by 5 bases and J by 7 bases, with 9 bases between the two germline ends.

This chain links TRBV28 with TRBJ2-7, with D possibly TRBD1 on 6 matching bases. Trimming removed 5 bases at V and 4 bases at J, with 15 bases between. This CDR3 has 14 residues. Germline lookup yields CDR1 MDHEN and CDR2 SYDVKM. CDR3 in amino acids: CASSHQNQGYEQYF. DNA for the CDR3: TGTGCCAGCAGTCACCAAAATCAGGGGTACGAGCAGTACTTC.

This clone was counted between two and nine times. The rearrangement joins TRBV30 to TRBJ1-6, with 9 bases matching TRBD1. Germline V gene data show CDR1 as GTSNPN and CDR2 as SVGIG (reference sequence). The trim removed 5 bases at V and 9 bases at J, leaving 8 bases unmatched. The CDR3 runs 14 residues. CDR3 DNA sequence: TGTGCCTGGGATCCCGGGACAGGGAGTTCACCCCTCCACTTT. Protein product: CAWDPGTGSSPLHF.

This CDR3 reads CAIDMSWVPNTEAFF. CDR3 nucleotides: TGTGCAATTGACATGTCCTGGGTACCGAACACTGAAGCTTTCTTT. The rearrangement joins TRBV30 to TRBJ1-1; D gene ambiguous. The CDR3 loop spans 15 amino acids. Germline CDR1 GTSNPN, CDR2 SVGIG (reference sequence).

This clone was detected once. The V gene is TRBV10-3, the J gene TRBJ2-1; 7 bases fit TRBD1. V lost 6 bases, J lost 8 bases, and 10 bases stayed unmatched. CDR1 ENHRY and CDR2 SYGVKD come from the germline V gene. This CDR3 is 14 amino acids long. The chain's CDR3 is CAIRSGSTGDEQFF. The DNA of the CDR3 is TGTGCCATCAGGAGTGGTTCCACAGGGGATGAGCAGTTCTTC.

This clone was found once. The chain uses TRBV4-2 and TRBJ2-7, with 10 bases lining up with TRBD2. Unmatched junction bases numbered 2, after V lost 3 bases and J lost 3 bases. Germline values: CDR1 LGHNA, CDR2 YNFKEQ. This CDR3 is 14 amino acids long. The CDR3, as DNA: TGTGCCAGCAGCCAGCGACTAGCGGGCTACGAGCAGTACTTC. Residues: CASSQRLAGYEQYF.

This chain joins TRBV27 and TRBJ1-2; D is unresolved. Deletions cut 5 bases from V and 4 bases from J, with 14 bases between. This CDR3 spans 14 amino acids. Germline CDR1 and CDR2: MNHEY and SMNVEV (reference sequence). The CDR3 DNA reads as TGTGCCAGCAGTACATTCAAACAGTCCTATGGCTACACCTTC. As protein: CASSTFKQSYGYTF.

The rearrangement uses TRBV4-3 and TRBJ1-6; D ambiguous. V was shortened by 4 bases and J by 4 bases, with 8 bases between the two germline ends. The germline V gene has CDR1 LGHNA and CDR2 YSLEER. The CDR3 covers 14 residues. The CDR3 sequence: CASSLSQYNSPLHF. The CDR3 DNA reads TGCGCCAGCAGCCTAAGCCAATATAATTCACCCCTCCACTTT.

In nucleotides, the CDR3 is TGTGCCAGCAGTTACTCGAAAGGGCTGGGAACCGGGGAGCTGTTTTTT. It encodes CASSYSKGLGTGELFF. The V and J genes are TRBV6-5 and TRBJ2-2; D uncertain. Germline CDR1 MNHEY, CDR2 SVGAGI. The CDR3 consists of 16 residues. Trimming stripped 0 bases from V and 5 bases from J, with 13 bases between.

J is TRBJ1-4 and V is TRBV19; no reliable D call. Trimming left V 6 bases short and J 8 bases short, with 19 bases between. The CDR3 is 15 amino acids. Germline V CDR1 and CDR2: LNHDA, SQIVND (reference sequence). The CDR3 DNA reads as TGTGCCAGTAGCCTGGGCGGCGGAGGCTTAGAAAAACTGTTTTTT. Residues: CASSLGGGGLEKLFF.

This clone showed up just a few times. The V call is TRBV7-2, the J call TRBJ2-7; 7 positions match TRBD1. Germline-derived CDR1 and CDR2 are SGHTA and FQGNSA. This CDR3 region has 13 residues. Trimming at V came to 5 bases and at J to 2 bases, leaving 3 bases not matched to a gene. The CDR3: CASSTGQTYEQYF. CDR3 coding DNA: TGTGCCAGCAGCACGGGACAGACCTACGAGCAGTACTTC.

The chain combines TRBV5-6 with TRBJ2-7; D unclear. This CDR3 is 12 amino acids long. Trimming took off 2 bases at V and 2 bases at J, with 5 bases between the two ends. Germline V gives CDR1 SGHDT, CDR2 YYEEEE. CDR3 sequence reads: CASSLTAYEQYF. As DNA, the CDR3 is TGTGCCAGCAGCTTAACAGCCTACGAGCAGTACTTC.

This clone was counted between two and nine times. The V gene is TRBV7-2, the J gene TRBJ1-1; D ambiguous. Germline CDR1 and CDR2: SGHTA and FQGNSA. V was clipped by 4 bases and J by 11 bases, with 14 bases between them. CDR3 length: 12 residues. The CDR3 loop is CASSSWADKAFF. CDR3 bases: TGTGCCAGCAGCTCGTGGGCGGATAAGGCTTTCTTT. The full variable domain, rest sourced from reference TRBV7-2 and TRBJ1-1, is GAGVSQSPSNKVTEKGKDVELRCDPISGHTALYWYRQSLGQGLEFLIYFQGNSAPDKSGLPSDRFSAERTGGSVSTLTIQRTQQEDSAVYLCASSSWADKAFFGQGTRLTVV.